Listed here are 22 T cell receptor beta chains from one sample, sequenced in a study of T cells in Graves' hyperthyroidism and ophthalmopathy. Amplification yielded TCR beta CDR3 regions, with RNA transcripts as the source. The HTBI primer set was used in a first-round RT-PCR of the TCR CDR3. TCRdb re-called the multiplex PCR reads through MiXCR, storing one row per CDR3 protein. The table has fewer than 900,000 distinct CDR3 sequences, around a sixth seen once. The material sequenced was blood. Source of these receptors: a woman between 50 and 59 years old with Graves' hyperthyroidism that later progressed to Graves' ophthalmopathy.

V usage is TRBV7-9 and J usage is TRBJ2-7; perhaps TRBD1 as D (5 bases). Trimming cost V 5 bases and J 3 bases, with 14 bases left between them. CDR3 size: 14 residues. Germline CDR1 SEHNR, CDR2 FQNEAQ (reference sequence). The CDR3 sequence is CASSTRQNVYEQYF. The CDR3 nucleotides read TGTGCCAGCAGCACCCGACAGAATGTCTACGAGCAGTACTTC.

The chain joins TRBV10-1 to TRBJ1-2; D call uncertain. Trimming took 3 bases from V and 8 from J, leaving 10 bases between them. Germline-derived CDR1 and CDR2 are WNHNN and SYGVQD (reference sequence). This CDR3 spans 12 amino acids. The CDR3 coding sequence is TGCGCCAGCAGTGATGGAAGGTTGGGCTACACCTTC. This gives the protein CASSDGRLGYTF.

This clonotype appeared a few times. The chain couples TRBV14 to TRBJ1-6; no firm D call. The CDR3 length is 15 residues. CDR1 and CDR2 (germline): SGHDN, FVKESK. Trimming stripped 5 bases from V and 4 bases from J, with 12 bases between. Written as DNA, the CDR3 is TGTGCCAGCAGCTATGGAAGGAATTATAATTCACCCCTCCACTTT. Translated, it gives CASSYGRNYNSPLHF. The complete variable domain, with remaining parts taken from reference TRBV14 and TRBJ1-6, reads EAGVTQFPSHSVIEKGQTVTLRCDPISGHDNLYWYRRVMGKEIKFLLHFVKESKQDESGMPNNRFLAERTGGTYSTLKVQPAELEDSGVYFCASSYGRNYNSPLHFGNGTRLTVT.

The gene calls are TRBV4-1 and TRBJ1-4, with TRBD1 matching 7 bases. The CDR3 length is 14 residues. Germline V gene data show CDR1 as MGHRA and CDR2 as YSYEKL. V was pared by 1 base and J by 7 bases, with 3 bases of the junction left unmatched. CDR3 coding DNA: TGCGCCAGCAGCCAAGGACAGGGCGGTGAAAAACTGTTTTTT. This gives the protein CASSQGQGGEKLFF.

This clonotype appeared a few times. The chain has TRBV7-9 and TRBJ1-1, with a possible D match to TRBD1 (6 bases). From germline, CDR1 is SEHNR and CDR2 FQNEAQ (reference sequence). There are 15 residues in the CDR3. Trimming took 2 bases from V and 3 from J, leaving 13 bases between them. In DNA form, the CDR3 reads TGTGCCAGCAGCTTAAACACAGGGTCGGACACTGAAGCTTTCTTT. As protein: CASSLNTGSDTEAFF.

This clonotype showed up just a few times. The rearrangement uses TRBV5-1 and TRBJ2-7, with 10 bases aligning to TRBD1. Looked up from germline, CDR1 is SGHRS and CDR2 is YFSETQ. With V trimmed by 4 bases and J by 5 bases, 9 bases remained unmatched. This CDR3 is built from 15 residues. The CDR3 nucleotides read TGCGCCAGCAGCACTGGGACAGGGGCCTTTCACGAGCAGTACTTC. Its protein product is CASSTGTGAFHEQYF.

V gene TRBV9 combines with J gene TRBJ2-5, with 9 bases lining up with TRBD2. J was trimmed by 4 bases and V by 4 bases; bases with no gene match: 8. The CDR3 covers 15 residues. CDR1 SGDLS and CDR2 YYNGEE come from the germline V gene. The CDR3, as DNA: TGTGCCAGCAGCCTCGAGGGTAGCGGGGGAGAGACCCAGTACTTC. Amino acids: CASSLEGSGGETQYF.

Note on this clonotype: A junction end diverges from the germline sequence, so it may reflect a read error. The chain carries TRBV3-1 and TRBJ1-5; D gene uncertain. Germline lookup yields CDR1 LGHDT and CDR2 YNNKEL (reference sequence). The CDR3 is 15 residues long. In DNA, the CDR3 is TGTGCCAGCAGCCAAGACAGCGGGTTTGATCAGCCCCAGCAGTTT. Residues: CASSQDSGFDQPQQF. Using reference TRBV3-1 and TRBJ1-5 for the parts outside the CDR3, the full variable domain is DTAVSQTPKYLVTQMGNDKSIKCEQNLGHDTMYWYKQDSKKFLKIMFSYNNKELIINETVPNRFSPKSPDKAHLNLHINSLELGDSAVYFCASSQDSGFDQPQQFGDGTRLSIL.

This clonotype was seen a few times. This chain joins TRBV5-1 and TRBJ1-6; perhaps TRBD1 as D (5 bases). V was shortened by 1 base and J by 5 bases, with 13 bases between the two germline ends. Germline V CDR1 and CDR2: SGHRS, YFSETQ. The CDR3 runs 16 residues. This CDR3 is CASSLTPGKDNSPLHF. Written as DNA, the CDR3 is TGCGCCAGCAGCTTGACTCCAGGGAAGGATAATTCACCCCTCCACTTT.

This clonotype was observed a handful of times. The V call is TRBV6-5, the J call TRBJ2-7; D remains ambiguous. V was pared by 2 bases and J by 6 bases, with 14 bases between. There are 14 residues in the CDR3. From germline, CDR1 is MNHEY and CDR2 SVGAGI. CDR3 in DNA: TGTGCCAGCAGTTACCATCGACAAGTCGGCGAGCAGTACTTC. Its translation is CASSYHRQVGEQYF.

This clonotype has just a few counts. This chain links TRBV11-2 with TRBJ1-1; tentative D call: TRBD1 (6 bases). V was clipped by 1 base and J by 4 bases, with 13 bases between them. There are 15 residues in the CDR3. Per the germline V gene, CDR1 is SGHAT and CDR2 is FQNNGV. CDR3 amino acids: CASSLVGGPSTEAFF. The CDR3 DNA is TGTGCCAGCAGCTTAGTCGGGGGGCCTAGCACTGAAGCTTTCTTT.

This clonotype has only a few counts. V and J are TRBV27 and TRBJ2-3; a possible D gene is TRBD2 (6 bases). Germline CDR1 and CDR2: MNHEY and SMNVEV (reference sequence). There are 17 residues in the CDR3. Trimming cost V 4 bases and J 0 bases, with 17 bases left between them. As DNA, the CDR3 is TGTGCCAGCAGTTCCAAGTGGAGGGGTACTAGCACAGATACGCAGTATTTT. As protein: CASSSKWRGTSTDTQYF.

This clonotype was seen only a few times. CDR3 sequence (DNA): TGTGCCAGCAGCGACCAAGGGACAGAGATCTACCAATTCTATAATTCACCCCTCCACTTT. Amino acid sequence: CASSDQGTEIYQFYNSPLHF. The rearrangement uses TRBV9 and TRBJ1-6; 7 nucleotides align to TRBD1. The germline V gene encodes CDR1 SGDLS and CDR2 YYNGEE. This CDR3 has 20 amino acids. The J segment lost 3 bases and the V segment lost 3 bases, leaving 18 bases of the junction unmatched.

The chain employs TRBV4-1 and TRBJ1-5; D not certain. CDR1 is MGHRA and CDR2 is YSYEKL in the germline V gene. The CDR3 is 17 residues long. Trimming took off 2 bases at V and 1 base at J, with 15 bases between the two ends. CDR3 sequence: CASSQQYRTESNQPQHF. The CDR3 DNA is TGCGCCAGCAGCCAACAATACCGGACTGAGAGCAATCAGCCCCAGCATTTT.

V gene TRBV30 combines with J gene TRBJ1-1, with D possibly TRBD1 on 6 matching bases. Trimming stripped 2 bases from V and 4 bases from J, with 8 bases between. CDR1 and CDR2 (germline): GTSNPN, SVGIG (reference sequence). The CDR3 contains 12 residues. The CDR3 region is CAWSRGLTEAFF. CDR3 coding DNA: TGTGCCTGGAGTCGGGGGCTCACTGAAGCTTTCTTT.

This clonotype occurred many times. DNA for the CDR3: TGTGCCAGCAGCTTAGTAGGAGGCCCGGCTGAAGCTTTCTTT. Translation gives CASSLVGGPAEAFF. The rearrangement joins TRBV11-2 to TRBJ1-1; D unresolved. Germline V CDR1 and CDR2: SGHAT, FQNNGV. This CDR3 contains 14 residues. Trimming stripped 1 base from V and 6 bases from J, with 12 bases between. Based on the CDR3 plus reference TRBV11-2 and TRBJ1-1, the full variable domain is EAGVAQSPRYKIIEKRQSVAFWCNPISGHATLYWYQQILGQGPKLLIQFQNNGVVDDSQLPKDRFSAERLKGVDSTLKIQPAKLEDSAVYLCASSLVGGPAEAFFGQGTRLTVV.

This clonotype was detected only a few times. The genes are TRBV10-3 and TRBJ1-2, with TRBD1 matching over 7 bases. The germline V gene encodes CDR1 ENHRY and CDR2 SYGVKD. This CDR3 is built from 17 residues. With 2 bases clipped from V and 0 bases from J, the junction kept 9 bases outside the gene matches. CDR3 DNA sequence: TGTGCCATCAGTGAGGAGGGGGCGACCCCATCTAACTATGGCTACACCTTC. This encodes CAISEEGATPSNYGYTF.

V and J are TRBV5-1 and TRBJ2-7; TRBD1 agrees at 9 bases. J was trimmed by 7 bases and V by 0 bases; bases with no gene match: 8. This CDR3 is built from 15 residues. Germline CDR1 and CDR2: SGHRS and YFSETQ. Written as DNA, the CDR3 is TGCGCCAGCAGCTTGGGTTTGGACAGGGGTTGGGAGCAGTACTTC. Its protein is CASSLGLDRGWEQYF.

This rearrangement joins TRBV12-3 or TRBV12-4 to TRBJ1-1; TRBD1 agrees at 8 bases. Trimming removed 6 bases from V and 6 bases from J; junction bases left unmatched: 9. The length of the CDR3 is 14 residues. CDR3 sequence reads: CASRVQGGSAEAFF. The CDR3 region has the DNA TGTGCCAGCAGAGTACAGGGGGGGTCGGCTGAAGCTTTCTTT.

This clonotype was observed a handful of times. This chain links TRBV20-1 with TRBJ2-2, with 10 bases lining up with TRBD2. The V gene's germline CDR1 is DFQATT and CDR2 SNEGSKA (reference sequence). This CDR3 is 15 amino acids long. Trimming removed 6 bases from V and 3 bases from J; junction bases left unmatched: 7. The CDR3 nucleotides read TGCAGTGCCCCTAGCGGGGGCCGTTACACCGGGGAGCTGTTTTTT. This gives the protein CSAPSGGRYTGELFF.

The chain links TRBV5-1 to TRBJ2-1, with TRBD1 identical over 11 bases. The CDR3 contains 14 residues. Trimming removed 4 bases from V and 8 bases from J; junction bases left unmatched: 5. Germline CDR1 reads SGHRS; CDR2 reads YFSETQ. The CDR3 spells CASSQGTGGDEQFF. The DNA of the CDR3 is TGCGCCAGCAGCCAAGGGACAGGGGGGGATGAGCAGTTCTTC.

This clonotype was observed many times. V is TRBV11-2 and J is TRBJ2-5, with D perhaps TRBD1 (5 bases). Per the germline V gene, CDR1 is SGHAT and CDR2 is FQNNGV. V was clipped by 4 bases and J by 4 bases, with 16 bases between them. The CDR3 runs to 15 residues. This chain's CDR3 is CASSYRQLRVETQYF. The CDR3 nucleotides read TGTGCCAGCAGCTATAGACAGTTAAGGGTAGAGACCCAGTACTTC.